This T cell receptor (beta chain) is drawn from a study of T cells expressing NK-cell markers. Study-wide background: Seven of eight sequenced donors tested HCMV-seropositive; one tested seronegative. General study points: The contribution of dominant NKG2C+ clonotypes to CD8+ T cells in a handful of donors was 1.0-7.0%. Researchers report these clonotypes also headed the CD3+CD56-NKG2C+ fraction in a handful of donors.

From germline, CDR1 is SGHKS and CDR2 YYEKEE (reference sequence). The CDR3 contains 14 residues. Turning to this clonotype: Its antigen remains unknown.

cDNA encoding TCR beta was synthesized via 5'RACE template switching incorporating UMIs. TCRdb re-called the 5' RACE reads and catalogs CDR3 proteins one per entry, DNA excluded. This sample's table reports roughly 380,000 distinct CDR3 sequences. The receptor was derived from a man between 18 and 69 years old in good health. The sample consisted of blood T cells: a sorted CD56 or NKG2C T cell subset, CD4+ or CD8+ T cells, or bulk PBMC T cells (not recorded which). The V gene is TRBV5-5, the J gene TRBJ1-4. This chain's CDR3 is CASSSRAINEKLFF.